The 17 T cell receptor beta chains below were found in one sample sequenced in a study of OX40 agonist ivuxolimab in advanced cancers. Libraries were prepared through the immunoSEQ multiplex PCR assay. Entries here come from immuneACCESS through TCRdb and include only in-frame sequences with V and J called. Some clones fail to appear in such tables; in the studies checked, an unresolved V gene covers under half of the shortfall, and the cause of the remainder is unknown. The sample table lists about 77,000 clones, more than 90% of them with a count of one. Roughly 4.9% of the sample is held by the ten biggest clonotypes. This sample comprised CD4+ or CD8+ T cells sorted from blood, obtained in a trial of the OX40 agonist ivuxolimab. The receptors were gathered from an adult with an advanced solid tumor such as melanoma, head and neck, liver or kidney cancer.

The chain is built from TRBV18 and TRBJ2-1; D may be TRBD2 (6 bases). This CDR3 region has 17 residues. CDR1 is KGHSH and CDR2 is LQKENI in the germline V gene. V dropped 0 bases and J dropped 2 bases, with 14 bases sitting between them. CDR3 in amino acids: CASSPPVLTRTYNEQFF. The CDR3 DNA follows: TGTGCCAGCTCACCACCGGTATTGACTAGGACCTACAATGAGCAGTTCTTC.

As concerns this clone: Other DNA sequences from this sample encode an identical CDR3 as well. V and J are TRBV4-3 and TRBJ2-1; the match to TRBD2 covers 8 bases. The CDR3 is 18 amino acids. The germline V gene encodes CDR1 LGHNA and CDR2 YSLEER. Trimming took 0 bases from V and 0 from J; bases not matched to a gene: 7. In DNA form, the CDR3 reads TGCGCCAGCAGCCAAGATCGGGGCGGGAGGAGCTCCTACAATGAGCAGTTCTTC. Translated: CASSQDRGGRSSYNEQFF.

The chain has TRBV5-6 and TRBJ2-2; 8 bases map to TRBD2. The germline V gene has CDR1 SGHDT and CDR2 YYEEEE. The CDR3 extends over 15 amino acids. Trimming at V came to 1 base and at J to 6 bases, leaving 5 bases not matched to a gene. The CDR3 DNA reads TGTGCCAGCAGCTTGCGGGAGGGCCTGGCCGGGGAGCTGTTTTTT. Amino acids: CASSLREGLAGELFF.

This chain uses TRBV5-5 with TRBJ2-7, with 12 bases aligning to TRBD2. The length of the CDR3 is 17 residues. With 4 bases clipped from V and 4 bases from J, the junction kept 12 bases outside the gene matches. Germline CDR1 is SGHKS and CDR2 is YYEKEE (reference sequence). CDR3 region: CASSPTLTSGRIYEQYF. The CDR3 DNA follows: TGTGCCAGCAGCCCGACCTTGACTAGCGGGAGAATTTACGAGCAGTACTTC.

This clone was observed once. The V call is TRBV5-1, the J call TRBJ2-7, with D unresolved. Germline CDR1 is SGHRS and CDR2 is YFSETQ. The V end was cut by 0 bases, the J end by 2 bases, with 9 bases between. The CDR3 is 14 residues long. The CDR3 sequence is CASSLDAGTYEQYF. CDR3 nucleotides: TGCGCCAGCAGCTTGGATGCAGGTACCTACGAGCAGTACTTC.

The CDR3 DNA reads as TGTGCCATCAGTGCTCCCGACACGTCTAACTATGGCTACACCTTC. Translation: CAISAPDTSNYGYTF. The chain combines TRBV10-3 with TRBJ1-2; D is ambiguous. Germline-derived CDR1 and CDR2 are ENHRY and SYGVKD. This CDR3 spans 15 amino acids. The V gene lost 4 bases and the J gene lost 0 bases, with 12 bases spanning the gap.

This clone appeared once. V and J are TRBV15 and TRBJ1-1; the D gene is possibly TRBD1 (5 bases). CDR1 is LNHNV and CDR2 is YYDKDF in the germline V gene (reference sequence). The CDR3 has 13 residues. Trimming left V 3 bases short and J 7 bases short, with 12 bases between. CDR3 sequence: CATSSKLTDEAFF. The CDR3 nucleotides read TGTGCCACCAGCAGCAAGTTGACAGATGAAGCTTTCTTT.

The V and J genes are TRBV11-3 and TRBJ2-1; 11 bases map to TRBD2. The CDR3 is made up of 13 amino acids. With 1 base clipped from V and 12 bases from J, the junction kept 2 bases outside the gene matches. Germline CDR1 reads SGHNT; CDR2 reads YENEEA. CDR3: CASSLVLAGGQFF. The CDR3 region has the DNA TGTGCCAGCAGCTTAGTTCTAGCGGGAGGGCAGTTCTTC.

This clone has a single count. This chain links TRBV4-2 with TRBJ2-3, with D tentatively TRBD1 or TRBD2 (5 bases each). The CDR3 covers 14 residues. Per the germline V gene, CDR1 is LGHNA and CDR2 is YNFKEQ. Deletions cut 4 bases from V and 2 bases from J, with 10 bases between. The CDR3 sequence is CASSRDLHTDTQYF. Here the CDR3 DNA reads TGTGCCAGCAGCCGGGACCTTCACACAGATACGCAGTATTTT.

A single count supports this clone. The chain couples TRBV27 to TRBJ2-3; D tentatively reads TRBD1 or TRBD2 (5 bases each). Trimming cost V 6 bases and J 3 bases, with 19 bases left between them. CDR3 length equals 16 residues. The germline V gene encodes CDR1 MNHEY and CDR2 SMNVEV (reference sequence). For the CDR3, the DNA is TGTGCCAGCAGGGACCTATGGGGGAGCGGTACAGATACGCAGTATTTT. Protein product: CASRDLWGSGTDTQYF.

This rearrangement joins TRBV19 to TRBJ1-5; D is perhaps TRBD1 (6 bases). V lost 0 bases to trimming and J lost 6 bases, with 9 bases between them. The CDR3 covers 14 residues. CDR1 and CDR2 from the germline V gene are LNHDA and SQIVND (reference sequence). The CDR3 loop is CASSIDRGLQPQHF. The CDR3 nucleotides are TGTGCCAGTAGTATAGATCGGGGGCTTCAGCCCCAGCATTTT.

This chain joins TRBV5-1 and TRBJ2-1, with D perhaps matching TRBD2 (6 bases). This CDR3 region has 16 residues. The germline V and J ends were trimmed by 4 bases and 5 bases, with 19 bases remaining between them. Germline V gene sequence: CDR1 SGHRS, CDR2 YFSETQ. CDR3 amino acids: CASSRRTTLSHNEQFF. The CDR3 DNA follows: TGCGCCAGCAGCCGCAGGACTACCCTTTCACACAATGAGCAGTTCTTC.

The V call is TRBV5-3, the J call TRBJ2-5; D is ambiguous. TRBV5-3 qualifies as an ORF whose function is uncertain. V was trimmed by 10 bases and J by 0 bases, leaving 13 bases between them. The CDR3 runs to 13 residues. The CDR3 DNA follows: TGTGCCGGATCGCTGACCTACCAAGAGACCCAGTACTTC. Translation gives CAGSLTYQETQYF.

A single count supports this clone. V and J are TRBV7-2 and TRBJ2-7; D may match TRBD1 or TRBD2 (5 bases each). The germline gives CDR1 SGHTA, CDR2 FQGNSA. Trimming stripped 5 bases from V and 1 base from J, with 21 bases between. The CDR3 spans 17 residues. The CDR3 nucleotides are TGTGCCAGCAGCCAGAGCGGATGGGACGTACCGTCCTACGAGCAGTACTTC. As protein: CASSQSGWDVPSYEQYF.

CDR3 sequence: CASRRQSYEQYF. The CDR3 region has the DNA TGTGCCAGCCGTCGACAGAGCTACGAGCAGTACTTC. The chain recombines TRBV5-6 with TRBJ2-5; D possibly corresponds to TRBD1 (5 bases). The J call may be incorrect, as the DNA end agrees better with TRBJ2-7. The CDR3 has 12 residues. The germline V gene has CDR1 SGHDT and CDR2 YYEEEE.

This chain connects TRBV5-1 to TRBJ2-7, with D tentatively TRBD2 (5 bases). There are 13 residues in the CDR3. CDR1 and CDR2 from the germline V gene are SGHRS and YFSETQ. V lost 2 bases and J 0 bases, leaving 6 bases between the germline ends. CDR3 amino acids: CASSFEGSYEQYF. CDR3 nucleotide sequence: TGCGCCAGCAGCTTTGAGGGCTCCTACGAGCAGTACTTC. Combining the CDR3 with reference TRBV5-1 and TRBJ2-7 gives the whole variable domain KAGVTQTPRYLIKTRGQQVTLSCSPISGHRSVSWYQQTPGQGLQFLFEYFSETQRNKGNFPGRFSGRQFSNSRSEMNVSTLELGDSALYLCASSFEGSYEQYFGPGTRLTVT.

This rearrangement joins TRBV30 to TRBJ1-5; D is ambiguous. From germline, CDR1 is GTSNPN and CDR2 SVGIG (reference sequence). Trimming pared 3 bases from V and 0 bases from J, leaving 6 bases between. The CDR3 extends over 13 amino acids. The CDR3 DNA follows: TGTGCCTGGAGCCCAGATAGCAATCAGCCCCAGCATTTT. It translates to CAWSPDSNQPQHF.